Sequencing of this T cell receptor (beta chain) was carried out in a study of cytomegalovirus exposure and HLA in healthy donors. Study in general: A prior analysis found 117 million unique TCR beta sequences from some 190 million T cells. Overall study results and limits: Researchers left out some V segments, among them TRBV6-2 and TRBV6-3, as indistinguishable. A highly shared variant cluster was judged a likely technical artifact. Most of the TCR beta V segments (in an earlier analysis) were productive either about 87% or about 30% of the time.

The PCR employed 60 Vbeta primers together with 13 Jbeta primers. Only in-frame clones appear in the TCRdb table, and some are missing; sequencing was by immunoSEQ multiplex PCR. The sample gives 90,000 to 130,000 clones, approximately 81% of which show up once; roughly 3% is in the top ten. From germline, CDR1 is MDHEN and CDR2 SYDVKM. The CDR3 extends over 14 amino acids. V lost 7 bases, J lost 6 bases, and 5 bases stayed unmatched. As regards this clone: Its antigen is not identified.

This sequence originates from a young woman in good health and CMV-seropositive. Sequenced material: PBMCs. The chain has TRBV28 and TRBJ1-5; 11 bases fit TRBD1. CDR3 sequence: CASTGTGGFQPQHF. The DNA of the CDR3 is TGTGCCAGCACCGGGACAGGGGGTTTTCAGCCCCAGCATTTT.